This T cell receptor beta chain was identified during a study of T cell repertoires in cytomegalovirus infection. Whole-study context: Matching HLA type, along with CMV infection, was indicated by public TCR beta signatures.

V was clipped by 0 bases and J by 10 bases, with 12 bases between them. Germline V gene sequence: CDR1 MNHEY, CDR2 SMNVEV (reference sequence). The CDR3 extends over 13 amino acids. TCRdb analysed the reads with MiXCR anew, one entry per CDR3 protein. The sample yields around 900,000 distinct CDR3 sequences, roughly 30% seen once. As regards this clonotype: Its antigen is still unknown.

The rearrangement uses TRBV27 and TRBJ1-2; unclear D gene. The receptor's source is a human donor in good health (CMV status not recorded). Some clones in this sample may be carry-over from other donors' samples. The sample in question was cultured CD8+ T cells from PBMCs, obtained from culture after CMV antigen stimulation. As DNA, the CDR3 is TGTGCCAGCAGTTTATCGTGGGGAGAGGACTACACCTTC. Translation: CASSLSWGEDYTF.